This T cell receptor beta chain was identified in a study of shared clonotypes between healthy human individuals. Broader study findings: Large sequencing depth failed to make sorted-subset sequencing complete, rarefaction showed.

Points on this clone: Antigen specificity is unknown.

The J segment lost 4 bases and the V segment lost 1 base, leaving 9 bases of the junction unmatched. Germline CDR1 and CDR2: SQVTM and ANQGSEA. CDR3 length: 16 residues. TCRdb keeps only in-frame clones here, not all; method: immunoSEQ multiplex PCR. Of around 690,000 clones listed, 80% to 95% were seen once; the top ten hold about 34%. Input material: memory CD8+ T cells from PBMCs. The subset: CD45RO+ cells pooled with CCR7-negative TemRA cells. This chain uses TRBV29-1 with TRBJ2-7, with 11 bases matching TRBD2. This receptor was identified in a man aged 18 to 30 in good health. Some clones in this sample may be carry-over from other donors' samples. The CDR3 DNA sequence: TGCAGCGTTGAAGGCACCTTTCTAGCGGGGGGATACGAGCAGTACTTC. Protein sequence: CSVEGTFLAGGYEQYF.